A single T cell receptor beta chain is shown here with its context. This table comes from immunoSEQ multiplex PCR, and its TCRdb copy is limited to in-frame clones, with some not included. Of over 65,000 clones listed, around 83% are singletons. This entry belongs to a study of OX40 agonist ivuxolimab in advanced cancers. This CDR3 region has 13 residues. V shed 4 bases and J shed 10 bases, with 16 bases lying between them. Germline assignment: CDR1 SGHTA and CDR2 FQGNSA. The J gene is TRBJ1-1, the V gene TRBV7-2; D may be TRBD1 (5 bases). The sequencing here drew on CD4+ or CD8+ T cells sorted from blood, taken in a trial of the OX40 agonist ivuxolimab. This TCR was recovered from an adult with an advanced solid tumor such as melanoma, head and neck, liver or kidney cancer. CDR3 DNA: TGTGCCAGCAGCTCCCCGGGGGAGGCTGGAGCTTTCTTT. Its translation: CASSSPGEAGAFF. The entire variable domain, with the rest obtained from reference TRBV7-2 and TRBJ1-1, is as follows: GAGVSQSPSNKVTEKGKDVELRCDPISGHTALYWYRQSLGQGLEFLIYFQGNSAPDKSGLPSDRFSAERTGGSVSTLTIQRTQQEDSAVYLCASSSPGEAGAFFGQGTRLTVV.